Sequencing of this TCR beta chain was carried out in a study of Ad26.COV2.S vaccination and SARS-CoV-2 variants. TCRdb's copy holds only in-frame clones and misses some; the assay was immunoSEQ multiplex PCR. This table has 300,000 to 400,000 clones, 85% appearing once. Germline V CDR1 and CDR2: SEHNR, FQNEAQ (reference sequence). V shed 7 bases, J shed 4 bases, and the junction held 7 bases outside the gene matches. This CDR3 spans 14 amino acids. Treatment specified: 19 received Ad26.COV2.S at low or high dose, single or two shots; roughly five received placebo; per-sample allocation not given. Sampling occurred on day 63 after the first vaccine or placebo injection. This clone was seen only a few times.

Sample: peripheral blood, taken in a trial of Ad26.COV2.S vaccine versus placebo. The TCR originated in a person between 18 and 59 years old who received the Ad26.COV2.S COVID-19 vaccine or a placebo. V usage is TRBV7-9 and J usage is TRBJ1-3; 7 positions match TRBD1. CDR3 sequence reads: CASKARDSGNTIYF. CDR3 sequence (DNA): TGTGCCAGCAAAGCCCGGGACAGCGGAAACACCATATATTTT.